Presented here are 30 T cell receptor beta chains from one specimen sequenced in a study of blood T cells in healthy people across ages. Combining a sample-barcoded 5' primer with a J-beta primer mix, a second PCR ran for roughly 6 to 12 cycles. Via MiXCR, TCRdb re-called the 5' RACE reads, giving one row per CDR3 protein. This table has roughly 1.5 million distinct CDR3 sequences, approximately 43% appearing once. The sequenced material came from blood. The source is a woman aged 18-30 years in good health.

Concerning this clonotype itself: The junction does not match germline at one end; this may be a read error. The rearrangement links TRBV12-3 or TRBV12-4 to TRBJ2-3, with 7 positions matching TRBD2. This CDR3 is built from 14 residues. Written as DNA, the CDR3 is TGTGCCAGCATGATCGGGGGGAGCACAGAGACGCAGTATTTT. Its protein is CASMIGGSTETQYF.

The chain employs TRBV27 and TRBJ1-5; D is uncertain. Germline CDR1 is MNHEY and CDR2 is SMNVEV (reference sequence). V was cut by 2 bases and J by 5 bases, with 10 bases left in between. The CDR3 has 14 residues. The DNA of the CDR3 is TGTGCCAGCAGTTTAGGTGGGTACCATCAGCCCCAGCATTTT. Protein sequence: CASSLGGYHQPQHF.

The chain is built from TRBV7-2 and TRBJ2-5; 7 bases align to TRBD1. Germline loops: CDR1 SGHTA, CDR2 FQGNSA. The CDR3 length is 14 residues. Losses at the gene ends were 4 bases for V and 2 bases for J; bases not matched to a gene: 4. This chain's CDR3 is CASSSDRRQETQYF. The CDR3, as DNA: TGTGCCAGCAGCTCGGACAGGAGACAAGAGACCCAGTACTTC.

The sample holds a few counts of this clonotype. The rearrangement joins TRBV20-1 to TRBJ2-3, with D possibly matching TRBD2 (6 bases). This CDR3 is 14 amino acids long. Trimming pared 2 bases from V and 2 bases from J, leaving 11 bases between. Germline assignment: CDR1 DFQATT and CDR2 SNEGSKA (reference sequence). CDR3 in amino acids: CSARRLGTTDTQYF. For the CDR3, the DNA is TGCAGTGCTAGAAGACTAGGGACCACAGATACGCAGTATTTT.

The sample holds a few counts of this clonotype. V gene TRBV6-2 or TRBV6-3 combines with J gene TRBJ2-3; D not resolved. CDR3 length: 12 residues. Germline V lookup: CDR1 MNHEY, CDR2 SVGEGT. Between the trimmed V and J ends, which lost 7 bases and 3 bases, there was a span of 8 bases. The CDR3 loop reads CASNFGTDTQYF. In DNA form, the CDR3 reads TGTGCCAGCAACTTCGGGACAGATACGCAGTATTTT.

In its sample, this clonotype was seen many times. The chain couples TRBV4-3 to TRBJ2-5; maybe TRBD1 (6 bases). The CDR3 contains 18 residues. Trimming shortened V by 7 bases and J by 2 bases, and 26 bases separated the two germline ends. CDR1 LGHNA and CDR2 YSLEER come from the germline V gene. The CDR3 bases are TGCGCCAGCAACCAGCTGGGGCCCGAATGGGACACGCAAGAGACCCAGTACTTC. It codes for CASNQLGPEWDTQETQYF.

This chain links TRBV5-6 with TRBJ1-2; D might be TRBD1 (6 bases). Germline-derived CDR1 and CDR2 are SGHDT and YYEEEE. This CDR3 is 15 amino acids long. Trimming removed 0 bases from V and 1 base from J, with 10 bases in between. The CDR3 spells CASSLATGLNYGYTF. DNA of the CDR3: TGTGCCAGCAGCTTGGCGACAGGTCTTAACTATGGCTACACCTTC.

V gene TRBV19 combines with J gene TRBJ1-5; 7 nucleotides match TRBD1. Per germline, CDR1 LNHDA and CDR2 SQIVND (reference sequence). The CDR3 length is 18 residues. Trimming at V came to 1 base and at J to 1 base, leaving 10 bases not matched to a gene. The CDR3 loop is CASSIGVQGTRSNQPQHF. The CDR3 region has the DNA TGTGCCAGTAGTATAGGGGTACAGGGGACTAGAAGCAATCAGCCCCAGCATTTT. The variable domain in full, completed from reference TRBV19 and TRBJ1-5, reads DGGITQSPKYLFRKEGQNVTLSCEQNLNHDAMYWYRQDPGQGLRLIYYSQIVNDFQKGDIAEGYSVSREKKESFPLTVTSAQKNPTAFYLCASSIGVQGTRSNQPQHFGDGTRLSIL.

This chain connects TRBV29-1 to TRBJ1-2; 7 nucleotides line up with TRBD1. The length of the CDR3 is 14 residues. V shed 2 bases, J shed 0 bases, and the junction held 3 bases outside the gene matches. Per the germline V gene, CDR1 is SQVTM and CDR2 is ANQGSEA. CDR3 in amino acids: CSVEQGEANYGYTF. The CDR3 DNA reads as TGCAGCGTTGAACAGGGGGAAGCTAACTATGGCTACACCTTC. The variable domain in full, completed from reference TRBV29-1 and TRBJ1-2, reads SAVISQKPSRDICQRGTSLTIQCQVDSQVTMMFWYRQQPGQSLTLIATANQGSEATYESGFVIDKFPISRPNLTFSTLTVSNMSPEDSSIYLCSVEQGEANYGYTFGSGTRLTVV.

This sequence joins TRBV6-2 or TRBV6-3 and TRBJ2-3; 15 bases are shared with TRBD2. V shed 4 bases, J shed 6 bases, and the junction held 2 bases outside the gene matches. From germline, CDR1 is MNHEY and CDR2 SVGEGT. The CDR3 extends over 15 amino acids. The chain's CDR3 is CASSWTSGGADTQYF. In nucleotides, the CDR3 is TGTGCCAGCAGTTGGACTAGCGGGGGGGCGGATACGCAGTATTTT.

The chain has TRBV10-3 and TRBJ1-2; D is uncertain. Trimming took 5 bases from V and 2 from J, leaving 12 bases between them. This CDR3 region has 14 residues. Germline CDR1 and CDR2: ENHRY and SYGVKD. In DNA, the CDR3 is TGTGCCATCAGTCCGGCGACGGGGAACTATGGCTACACCTTC. Translation: CAISPATGNYGYTF.

A few counts support this clonotype. The chain couples TRBV28 to TRBJ2-5; 8 bases map to TRBD1. The trim removed 5 bases at V and 2 bases at J, leaving 13 bases unmatched. Per germline, CDR1 MDHEN and CDR2 SYDVKM. This CDR3 contains 17 residues. CDR3 region: CASSPFTGGVIQETQYF. The CDR3 DNA follows: TGTGCCAGCAGTCCTTTCACAGGGGGAGTAATTCAAGAGACCCAGTACTTC.

Comment on this clonotype: At one boundary the junction diverges from the germline segment, which might be a read error. The chain combines TRBV4-1 with TRBJ1-2; unclear D gene. The germline V gene encodes CDR1 MGHRA and CDR2 YSYEKL. This CDR3 comprises 15 residues. The CDR3 DNA reads TGCGCCAGCAGCCAAAACCACCAGGCTAACTATGGCTGCACCTTC. Amino acids: CASSQNHQANYGCTF.

This clonotype was seen a handful of times. This chain uses TRBV7-2 with TRBJ2-3; 9 bases match TRBD2. The germline gives CDR1 SGHTA, CDR2 FQGNSA. V was clipped by 3 bases and J by 0 bases; unmatched bases: 7. The length of the CDR3 is 17 residues. The CDR3 reads CASSLKLAGTSTDTQYF. In DNA, the CDR3 is TGTGCCAGCAGCTTGAAGCTAGCGGGAACTAGCACAGATACGCAGTATTTT.

This rearrangement joins TRBV7-2 to TRBJ1-1; D perhaps matches TRBD1 (6 bases). V lost 3 bases to trimming and J lost 3 bases, with 14 bases between them. From germline, CDR1 is SGHTA and CDR2 FQGNSA. This CDR3 has 15 amino acids. CDR3: CASSFGGIRDTEAFF. CDR3 nucleotides: TGTGCCAGCAGCTTTGGGGGCATCAGAGACACTGAAGCTTTCTTT.

This chain joins TRBV12-3 or TRBV12-4 and TRBJ1-2, with TRBD1 identical over 7 bases. V was clipped by 4 bases and J by 5 bases; unmatched bases: 16. The CDR3 runs to 17 residues. The CDR3 sequence: CASSSLTTGILIYGYTF. The CDR3 nucleotides read TGTGCCAGCAGTTCCCTTACGACAGGGATTTTGATATATGGCTACACCTTC.

This clonotype was seen a single time. The CDR3 spells CASSYNLEQYF. The CDR3 bases are TGTGCCAGCAGTTATAATCTTGAGCAGTACTTC. This chain joins TRBV28 and TRBJ2-7; no firm D call. CDR3 size: 11 residues. Deletions cut 4 bases from V and 7 bases from J, with 8 bases between. CDR1 is MDHEN and CDR2 is SYDVKM in the germline V gene.

This chain links TRBV6-2 or TRBV6-3 with TRBJ2-7, with TRBD1 identical over 10 bases. V shed 2 bases and J 3 bases; nucleotides not matched to a gene: 4. The CDR3 has 15 residues. Germline V gene data show CDR1 as MNHEY and CDR2 as SVGEGT. For the CDR3, the DNA is TGTGCCAGCAGTTACCGGGACAGGGGATTCTACGAGCAGTACTTC. Amino acid sequence: CASSYRDRGFYEQYF.

This clonotype was counted at least ten times. The rearrangement links TRBV6-5 to TRBJ1-4; no firm D call. The germline gives CDR1 MNHEY, CDR2 SVGAGI. This CDR3 has 11 residues. V was cut by 7 bases and J by 10 bases, with 10 bases left in between. DNA of the CDR3: TGTGCCAGCACCCACGGCGGAAAACTGTTTTTT. This sequence encodes CASTHGGKLFF.

The rearrangement links TRBV20-1 to TRBJ1-1, with D possibly matching TRBD1 (5 bases). Trimming removed 6 bases from V and 1 base from J, with 18 bases in between. Germline CDR1 and CDR2: DFQATT and SNEGSKA (reference sequence). There are 15 residues in the CDR3. The CDR3 DNA reads TGCAGTGCCCTCGATTCCGGGACCCGGAACACTGAAGCTTTCTTT. Its protein is CSALDSGTRNTEAFF.

This chain connects TRBV7-3 to TRBJ1-1; D is uncertain. Looked up from germline, CDR1 is SGHTA and CDR2 is FQGTGA. Trimming stripped 0 bases from V and 4 bases from J, with 9 bases between. The CDR3 totals 14 residues. Here the CDR3 reads CASSLTSEGTEAFF. CDR3 coding DNA: TGTGCCAGCAGCTTAACGTCAGAGGGCACTGAAGCTTTCTTT.

This clonotype appeared a few times. This sequence joins TRBV6-5 and TRBJ1-6; D may be TRBD1 (5 bases). This CDR3 spans 12 amino acids. Trimming removed 2 bases from V and 9 bases from J, with 5 bases in between. The germline gives CDR1 MNHEY, CDR2 SVGAGI. CDR3 bases: TGTGCCAGCAGTTACCAGGGTTCACCCCTCCACTTT. Amino acids: CASSYQGSPLHF.

V usage is TRBV12-3 or TRBV12-4 and J usage is TRBJ1-2; 7 nucleotides line up with TRBD1. The CDR3 sequence is 15 residues long. Germline trimming cut 0 bases from V and 8 bases from J; bases unmatched to any gene: 9. CDR3 in amino acids: CASSLALAGGLGYTF. CDR3 DNA: TGTGCCAGCAGTTTAGCGCTGGCAGGGGGTCTGGGCTACACCTTC.

This chain uses TRBV29-1 with TRBJ2-5; D unclear. Germline CDR1 reads SQVTM; CDR2 reads ANQGSEA. Between the trimmed V and J ends, which lost 2 bases and 11 bases, there was a span of 24 bases. There are 15 residues in the CDR3. CDR3 in amino acids: CSVEPSRVAYNEQYF. Written as DNA, the CDR3 is TGCAGCGTTGAACCCTCCAGAGTGGCTTACAATGAGCAGTACTTC. Variable domain in full (rest from reference TRBV29-1 and TRBJ2-5): SAVISQKPSRDICQRGTSLTIQCQVDSQVTMMFWYRQQPGQSLTLIATANQGSEATYESGFVIDKFPISRPNLTFSTLTVSNMSPEDSSIYLCSVEPSRVAYNEQYFGPGTRLLVL.

V usage is TRBV5-1 and J usage is TRBJ2-5; the match to TRBD2 covers 7 bases. Germline lookup yields CDR1 SGHRS and CDR2 YFSETQ. The CDR3 runs 16 residues. The junction had 17 bases not matched to a gene; V was cut back by 1 base and J by 11 bases. In nucleotides, the CDR3 is TGCGCCAGCAGCTTGAGTCTAGCGGACTCCTACAATGAGCAGTACTTC. Protein product: CASSLSLADSYNEQYF.

In its sample, this clonotype was seen a few times. The genes are TRBV11-2 and TRBJ2-3; 12 positions match TRBD1. Per germline, CDR1 SGHAT and CDR2 FQNNGV. V dropped 5 bases and J dropped 2; count of bases not matched to a gene: 14. This CDR3 comprises 19 residues. The CDR3 here is CASSLARDRGQITTDTQYF. CDR3 nucleotides: TGTGCCAGCAGCCTTGCCCGGGACAGGGGGCAGATTACCACAGATACGCAGTATTTT.

This clonotype occurred a few times. The chain carries TRBV10-3 and TRBJ2-3, with 9 bases that match TRBD2. Germline V gives CDR1 ENHRY, CDR2 SYGVKD. This CDR3 is 16 amino acids long. With V trimmed by 0 bases and J by 1 base, 2 bases remained unmatched. CDR3 sequence: CAISESPSGGTDTQYF. The DNA for the CDR3 is TGTGCCATCAGTGAGTCGCCTAGCGGGGGCACAGATACGCAGTATTTT.

This clonotype was seen more than once but under ten times. The chain combines TRBV4-3 with TRBJ1-4; no clear D. CDR3 length: 16 residues. V lost 4 bases and J lost 0, with 12 bases in between. Germline V gene data show CDR1 as LGHNA and CDR2 as YSLEER. CDR3 DNA: TGCGCCAGCAGCCGGGAGGGTCTCCCAACTAATGAAAAACTGTTTTTT. Translated: CASSREGLPTNEKLFF.

A few counts support this clonotype. The CDR3 sequence is CASSHGTYEQYF. In nucleotides, the CDR3 is TGTGCCAGCTCACACGGGACCTACGAGCAGTACTTC. The chain has TRBV18 and TRBJ2-7, with a tentative D call TRBD2 (5 bases). V lost 4 bases and J 2 bases, leaving 6 bases between the germline ends. Germline CDR1 reads KGHSH; CDR2 reads LQKENI. This CDR3 spans 12 amino acids.

The V call is TRBV29-1, the J call TRBJ2-5, with 11 bases fitting TRBD2. CDR1 is SQVTM and CDR2 is ANQGSEA in the germline V gene. V was pared by 6 bases and J by 1 base, with 4 bases of the junction left unmatched. This CDR3 region has 14 residues. CDR3 in DNA: TGCAGCGTCCCAGGGACTAGCGGCCAAGAGACCCAGTACTTC. Translated: CSVPGTSGQETQYF.